The source of this TCR beta chain is a study of cytomegalovirus exposure and HLA in healthy donors. V was cut by 7 bases and J by 0 bases, with 21 bases left in between. The CDR3 runs 17 residues. Germline CDR1 is KGHSH and CDR2 is LQKENI. With 60 Vbeta and 13 Jbeta primers, the PCR was carried out. Generated by immunoSEQ multiplex PCR, the TCRdb table keeps only in-frame clones and is missing some. This table has fewer than 200,000 clones, roughly 80% appearing once. The sequenced sample was PBMCs. The sequence derives from a young woman in good health and CMV-seronegative. V and J are TRBV18 and TRBJ1-2, with D possibly being TRBD1 (5 bases). The CDR3 protein is CASFAGAGLGTNYGYTF. The CDR3 region has the DNA TGTGCCAGCTTTGCTGGGGCAGGGCTGGGCACTAACTATGGCTACACCTTC.